This is a list of T cell receptor beta chains from one sample in a study of T cell changes during pregnancy in multiple sclerosis. TCRdb's copy holds only in-frame clones and misses some; the assay was immunoSEQ multiplex PCR. The sample includes 65,000 to 85,000 clones, 94% seen only once; the top ten take about 0.94%. This specimen was peripheral blood, taken in the second trimester of pregnancy. These TCRs come from a female donor in good health, enrolled as a control in a pregnancy study. CDR3s include the opening cysteine and the closing phenylalanine or tryptophan. Some rows mark clone size as missing; the rest say once, few, many or name a class of expanded clone.

TRBV28	-	TRBJ1-2	CASGDRSYGYTF
TRBV7-9	once	TRBJ2-3	CASSLQVSTDTQYF
TRBV7-2	-	TRBJ2-1	CASSLGAGGSYNEQFF
TRBV4-1	-	TRBJ2-1	CASSQDPSAYNEQFF
TRBV28	-	TRBJ1-2	CASSGTGVYTF
TRBV5-1	-	TRBJ2-3	CASSSLPTDTQYF
TRBV7-9	-	TRBJ1-1	CASSLEGTATEAFF
TRBV10-2	-	TRBJ2-1	CASSVTSDYNEQFF
TRBV9	-	TRBJ2-1	CASSPSRDSPYNEQFF
TRBV7-7	-	TRBJ2-1	CASSSLAGGPYNEQFF
TRBV2	-	TRBJ2-7	CASSGLAGGTYEQYF
TRBV27	-	TRBJ2-2	CASSFGFGELFF
TRBV5-6	-	TRBJ1-3	CASSLGDTYSGNTIYF
TRBV4-1	-	TRBJ1-4	CASSPQPSRAGELFF
TRBV5-6	-	TRBJ1-1	CASSPIRGTGDGLTEAFF
TRBV5-1	-	TRBJ1-1	CASSQGTVGTEAFF
TRBV10-3	-	TRBJ2-2	CATQRGTGELFF
TRBV28	-	TRBJ2-3	CASSSTGTAKGTDTQYF
TRBV25-1	-	TRBJ2-3	CASSLPYRGPTDTQYF
TRBV5-4	-	TRBJ2-2	CASSLAGQNTGELFF
TRBV12-5	-	TRBJ1-2	CASGLIGTRSYTF
TRBV7-2	-	TRBJ1-1	CASSETRDSKEAFF
TRBV19	-	TRBJ2-3	CASSGLGDTQYF
TRBV7-9	-	TRBJ2-2	CASSLLGNTGELFF
TRBV27	-	TRBJ1-4	CATPSPRGEKLFF
TRBV20-1	-	TRBJ2-7	CSARRVYEQYF
TRBV5-4	-	TRBJ2-3	CASSSIAGFADTQYF
TRBV5-1	-	TRBJ2-6	CASSLVGSGITSTGANVLTF
TRBV28	-	TRBJ1-5	CASNIGRGNQPQHF
TRBV28	-	TRBJ1-1	CASRGTGRTEAFF
TRBV30	-	TRBJ1-5	CAWSTGTSNQPQHF
TRBV18	-	TRBJ2-2	CASSPGLEGTGELFF
TRBV19	-	TRBJ2-7	CASMTAGDGRSYEQYF
TRBV19	-	TRBJ1-1	CASSRDSSTEAFF
TRBV2	once	TRBJ2-1	CASSDEGGGQFF
TRBV28	-	TRBJ1-5	CASTPSLGDQPQHF
TRBV6-4	few	TRBJ2-1	CASSEQASGGYNEQFF
TRBV19	-	TRBJ2-2	CASSDGQGWSGELFF
TRBV5-1	-	TRBJ2-7	CASRGGERRVGEQYF
TRBV5-1	-	TRBJ2-5	CASSLAQGQKTQYF
TRBV13	few	TRBJ2-1	CASSPKTGRVDEQFF
TRBV19	-	TRBJ1-4	CASKRQGFNEKLFF
TRBV5-1	-	TRBJ1-3	CASSLFWVGASGNTIYF
TRBV7-8	-	TRBJ2-1	CASSLSSARGAIPYNEQFF
TRBV27	-	TRBJ1-5	CASSLHRGEEYSNQPQHF
TRBV6-4	-	TRBJ1-6	CASSESPGQGAPLHF
TRBV6-5	-	TRBJ1-4	CASTQYRGPDEKLFF
TRBV29-1	-	TRBJ2-7	CSVVDSGNEQYF
TRBV2	-	TRBJ2-1	CATLAGVYNEQFF
TRBV13	-	TRBJ2-1	CASSGGTRSVDEQFF
TRBV6-1	-	TRBJ1-2	CASSAAGGYGYTF
TRBV30	-	TRBJ1-5	CAWSSRDNQPQHF
TRBV6-1	-	TRBJ2-7	CASNSDRAYEQYF
TRBV2	-	TRBJ2-7	CAIGQGAYEQYF
TRBV5-1	-	TRBJ2-5	CASSFTGTALEETQYF
TRBV27	-	TRBJ2-1	CATGHRDIGYNEQFF
TRBV9	-	TRBJ2-7	CASSVDTWGERSYEQYF
TRBV4-1	-	TRBJ2-2	CASSQDPPGSSTGELFF